This entry features one T cell receptor beta chain sequence. The target antigen is unknown. The data were taken from a study of cytomegalovirus exposure and HLA in healthy donors. PCR primers comprised 60 Vbeta and 13 Jbeta primers. Assay used: immunoSEQ multiplex PCR; TCRdb lists only in-frame clones, some missing. This sample has over 100,000 clones, with about 70% found just once. Study observations and caveats: Sequencing likely produced, as an artifact, a cluster of highly shared sequence variants. A later analysis, which compared TCR beta chains of equal frequency, found the HLA-associated ones more clonally expanded. V- and J-gene trimming of TCR beta was linked (in a later analysis) to a missense DCLRE1C variant.

V lost 2 bases and J lost 0, with 17 bases in between. Germline lookup yields CDR1 MNHNS and CDR2 SASEGT. CDR3 length: 18 residues. Specimen: PBMCs. This chain uses TRBV6-1 with TRBJ1-5; maybe TRBD1 (6 bases). The TCR comes from a male donor in good health and CMV-seronegative. CDR3 amino acids: CASSESTRGGNSNQPQHF. The CDR3, as DNA: TGTGCCAGCAGTGAAAGTACGAGGGGGGGAAATAGCAATCAGCCCCAGCATTTT.